This T cell receptor (beta chain) is drawn from a study of T cell repertoires in cytomegalovirus infection (dated by TCRdb to the late 2010s). Notes on the research overall: The peptide stimulations were aimed at well-studied HLA-B-restricted epitopes as well as recently identified HLA-C-restricted CMV epitopes, whose presentation resists viral immunomodulation. Donor HLA type was relevant to the analysis, as public TCR beta signatures indicated carriage of CMV infection together with the matching HLA type. Broad study findings and their caveats: Carriers of CMV infection plus the relevant HLA type were discriminated by the cumulative frequency of public TCR beta family members in the study cohort and in an independent approximately 360-donor cohort. In the ex vivo response, HLA-C-restricted CMV-specific TCR beta clonotypes were dominant, and in two of eight donors the single most frequent clonotype came from this HLA-C-restricted group.

Sequenced on an Illumina HiSeq 1500. TCRdb reran the public reads through fastp at Q25 and MiXCR, keeping productive beta chains. Entries that share a CDR3 protein sequence are merged under the most common genes and DNA. This sample has about 480,000 distinct CDR3 sequences in its table, and more than 30% of those were observed once. The ten largest clones add up to 15% to 20% of the sample. V is cut by 1 base and J by 6 bases, and the space between the germline ends is 13 bases. The CDR3 runs 15 amino acids, cysteine and phenylalanine included. Only the CDR3 region is kept as DNA, spanning 45 bases read in frame from base 1. Sequences KGHDR (CDR1) and SFDVKD (CDR2) are obtained from the germline V gene. Concerning this clonotype itself: Its antigen is unknown. Per-base quality was not reported, and no clone a single base away is much larger than it.

The treatment or condition label of this sample denotes: in vitro stimulation with specific CMV peptide epitopes to enrich CMV-specific T cells. The sample was cultured PBMCs, taken from culture after CMV antigen stimulation. This receptor was identified in a human donor in good health (CMV status not recorded). Some clones in this sample may be carry-over from other donors' samples. The rearrangement combines TRBV24-1 with TRBJ2-3; confidence is insufficient to name the D gene. The DNA reads TGTGCCACCAGTGATTTACCCCACGAGGCCGATACGCAGTATTTT. Its translation is CATSDLPHEADTQYF.